The rows below give T cell receptor beta chains drawn from one sample of a study of identical twins. Each CDR3 protein is one row after TCRdb ran MiXCR on the 5' RACE reads. The data show 450,000 or so distinct CDR3 sequences, 14% seen once. These data also featured in a second study, about yellow fever vaccine responses in identical twins.

The sequenced material came from CD4+ T cells sorted from blood. All receptors come from a woman between 18 and 29 years old in good health. The CDR3 runs from the conserved cysteine through the conserved F or W.

v_call	j_call	cdr3_aa
TRBV2	TRBJ2-7	CASSEIAGSNEQYF
TRBV12-3/TRBV12-4	TRBJ2-3	CASSDLWGDTQYF
TRBV7-3	TRBJ2-3	CASSPKPGHTQYF
TRBV28	TRBJ2-7	CASKKAGGTQYEQYF
TRBV10-3	TRBJ2-2	CAIQGGANTGELFF
TRBV12-3/TRBV12-4	TRBJ2-7	CASSFPNRRYEQYF
TRBV19	TRBJ2-7	CASSIDNRSYEQYF
TRBV7-9	TRBJ1-6	CASSLETRNSPLHF
TRBV5-1	TRBJ1-1	CASSLNGETEAFF
TRBV27	TRBJ2-2	CASSSRVSGELFF
TRBV9	TRBJ2-3	CASSVAGRSTDTQYF